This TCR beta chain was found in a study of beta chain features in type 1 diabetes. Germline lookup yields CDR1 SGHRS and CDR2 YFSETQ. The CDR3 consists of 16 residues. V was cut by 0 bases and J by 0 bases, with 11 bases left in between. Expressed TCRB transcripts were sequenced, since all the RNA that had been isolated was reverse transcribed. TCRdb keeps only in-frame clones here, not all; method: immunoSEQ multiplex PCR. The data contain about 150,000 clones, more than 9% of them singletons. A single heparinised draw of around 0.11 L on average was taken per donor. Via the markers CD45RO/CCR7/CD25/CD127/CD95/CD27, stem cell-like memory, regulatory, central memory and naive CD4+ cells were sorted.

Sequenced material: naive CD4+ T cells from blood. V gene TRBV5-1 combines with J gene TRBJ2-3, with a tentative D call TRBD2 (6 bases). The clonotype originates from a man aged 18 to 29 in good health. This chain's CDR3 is CASSLVGGVSTDTQYF. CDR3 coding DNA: TGCGCCAGCAGCTTGGTTGGCGGGGTTAGCACAGATACGCAGTATTTT.